These 23 T cell receptor beta chains came from one sample sequenced in a study of tumor-infiltrating lymphocytes in primary liver carcinoma. Unsorted whole blood yielded the blood RNA, and germline DNA was also extracted. Production of TCR beta cDNA used 400 to 650 ng total RNA together with a constant-region primer. Three nested multiplex PCR rounds of slightly modified ARM-PCR generated TCR beta libraries. Researchers ran the first two PCR rounds for ten to eleven cycles each with TRBV1-TRBV30 forward primers and a C-beta reverse primer. TCRdb called the multiplex PCR reads again in MiXCR, with one record for every CDR3 protein. This table has 310,000 or so distinct CDR3 sequences, 50% to 60% appearing once. Sequenced input: peripheral blood. The receptors come from a woman aged 25 to 45 with primary liver carcinoma and hepatitis B virus infection.

This clonotype was observed once. This sequence joins TRBV5-5 and TRBJ2-7; D call uncertain. V lost 8 bases and J 2 bases, leaving 20 bases between the germline ends. Germline assignment: CDR1 SGHKS and CDR2 YYEKEE (reference sequence). This CDR3 is 15 amino acids long. This CDR3 is CARSPNPTETYEQYF. DNA of the CDR3: TGTGCCAGAAGCCCCAATCCCACAGAGACCTACGAGCAGTACTTC.

About this clonotype itself: A read error may explain this, as a much larger clone is one base away. The gene calls are TRBV4-2 and TRBJ1-5; 8 nucleotides align to TRBD1. The V gene's germline CDR1 is LGHNA and CDR2 YNFKEQ. Germline trimming cut 1 base from V and 4 bases from J; bases unmatched to any gene: 3. There are 15 residues in the CDR3. For the CDR3, the DNA is TGTGCCAGCAGCCAAGTTGGACAGGGAAATCAGCCCCAGCATTTT. It yields the protein CASSQVGQGNQPQHF.

The chain uses TRBV18 and TRBJ2-7; D gene unclear. Germline V gives CDR1 KGHSH, CDR2 LQKENI. The CDR3 sequence is 12 residues long. Trimming took 5 bases from V and 3 from J, leaving 8 bases between them. The CDR3 nucleotides are TGTGCCAGCTCATTACTGAACTACGAGCAGTACTTC. It yields the protein CASSLLNYEQYF.

This sequence joins TRBV7-9 and TRBJ2-1, with a possible D match to TRBD1 (6 bases). Looked up from germline, CDR1 is SEHNR and CDR2 is FQNEAQ (reference sequence). The V and J ends lost 5 bases and 9 bases respectively, with 14 bases between them. The CDR3 covers 13 residues. The CDR3 DNA follows: TGTGCCAGCAGCCACAGGGCAACGGTTGAGCAGTTCTTC. Translated, it gives CASSHRATVEQFF.

This clonotype was detected many times. The V and J genes are TRBV5-4 and TRBJ2-2; 8 nucleotides align to TRBD2. This CDR3 has 15 amino acids. CDR1 SGHNT and CDR2 YYREEE come from the germline V gene (reference sequence). V dropped 7 bases and J dropped 4; count of bases not matched to a gene: 9. In DNA, the CDR3 is TGTGCCAGCGGCGTGGGAGCGGGGGTCACCGGGGAGCTGTTTTTT. It yields the protein CASGVGAGVTGELFF.

Turning to this clonotype: With a much larger clone just one base away, this may be a read error. The chain is built from TRBV6-2 or TRBV6-3 and TRBJ2-2; D is ambiguous. There are 13 residues in the CDR3. The germline V gene has CDR1 MNHEY and CDR2 SVGEGT. Trimming left V 6 bases short and J 1 base short, with 6 bases between. CDR3 bases: TGTGCCAGCAGCACTATGAACACCGGGGAGCTGTTTTTT. Encoded protein: CASSTMNTGELFF.

A word on this clonotype: This sequence may be a read error, since a much larger clone differs from it by one base. This chain links TRBV11-2 with TRBJ2-4, with TRBD1 matching 9 bases. The CDR3 has 18 residues. Germline V gives CDR1 SGHAT, CDR2 FQNNGV. Written as DNA, the CDR3 is TGTGCCAGCGGCTTTTGGGGACAGGGCCAGAGGGCCAAAAACATTCAGTACTTC. It codes for CASGFWGQGQRAKNIQYF.

The chain joins TRBV28 to TRBJ1-1; D not certain. There are 14 residues in the CDR3. Germline lookup yields CDR1 MDHEN and CDR2 SYDVKM. V lost 6 bases, J lost 2 bases, and 13 bases lay in between. The CDR3 DNA follows: TGTGCCAGCAGCGACCGGATGTATAACACTGAAGCTTTCTTT. Its protein is CASSDRMYNTEAFF.

This clonotype has just one count. At one of its ends the junction is not consistent with the germline gene, which may arise from a read error. CDR3 residues: CASSGSALGGKLFF. CDR3 DNA: TGTGCCAGCAGTGGGTCCGCTCTGGGCGGGAAACTGTTTTTC. V is TRBV12-3 or TRBV12-4 and J is TRBJ1-4, with unresolved D. CDR3 size: 14 residues.

As for this clonotype: The conserved phenylalanine or tryptophan is not found at the CDR3 terminus, so this likely reflects a read error. The rearrangement uses TRBV6-1 and TRBJ2-7, with 9 bases identical to TRBD2. The length of the CDR3 is 15 residues. Germline assignment: CDR1 MNHNS and CDR2 SASEGT. CDR3 coding DNA: TGTGTCAGCACCCAAACGGCTAGCGGGAACGACGAGCAGTACTTA. Encoded protein: CVSTQTASGNDEQYL.

This chain uses TRBV6-2 or TRBV6-3 with TRBJ1-1; tentative D call: TRBD1 (5 bases). Trimming cost V 5 bases and J 8 bases, with 18 bases left between them. The CDR3 consists of 14 residues. CDR1 is MNHEY, CDR2 SVGEGT, per germline. The CDR3 DNA reads TGTGCCAGCAGTGACGGGGCTTGGGGCCACGAAGCTTTCTTT. Translating it yields CASSDGAWGHEAFF.

This clonotype appeared a few times. The gene calls are TRBV6-5 and TRBJ1-5, with D maybe TRBD1 (6 bases). Germline-derived CDR1 and CDR2 are MNHEY and SVGAGI. The germline V and J ends were trimmed by 5 bases and 0 bases, with 11 bases remaining between them. This CDR3 comprises 15 residues. The CDR3 coding sequence is TGTGCCAGCAGTCGGACAGCTTATAGCAATCAGCCCCAGCATTTT. Translation: CASSRTAYSNQPQHF.

As regards this clonotype: This may come from a read error, since a much larger clone is one base off. The rearrangement joins TRBV12-3 or TRBV12-4 to TRBJ1-4; D unresolved. CDR3 size: 13 residues. The CDR3 coding sequence is TGTGCCAGCAGAGAGGACGGTAATGAAAAACTGCTTTTT. It translates to CASREDGNEKLLF.

A word on this clonotype: At one end, the junction sequence differs from germline, possibly due to a read error. V usage is TRBV11-2 and J usage is TRBJ2-5, with TRBD1 as a possible D gene (6 bases). This CDR3 has 15 residues. CDR1 is SGHAT, CDR2 FQNNGV, per germline. In nucleotides, the CDR3 is TGTGCTAGCAGCTTAAACAGGGTAGGGGGAGAGACCCAGTGCTTC. It yields the protein CASSLNRVGGETQCF.

The chain has TRBV11-3 and TRBJ2-7, with 8 bases lining up with TRBD1. V gave up 2 bases and J gave up 4 bases; unmatched junction bases: 7. The CDR3 covers 15 residues. From germline, CDR1 is SGHNT and CDR2 YENEEA. CDR3 sequence: CASSLSRGLTYEQYF. The CDR3 DNA sequence: TGTGCCAGCAGCTTAAGCAGGGGGCTTACTTACGAGCAGTACTTC.

V gene TRBV14 combines with J gene TRBJ1-1, with D possibly being TRBD1 (5 bases). CDR1 and CDR2 from the germline V gene are SGHDN and FVKESK. The ends were cut back, 3 bases at V and 2 bases at J, with 13 bases in the middle. The CDR3 is made up of 15 amino acids. CDR3 in DNA: TGTGCCAGCAGCCACCTTGCGGGGGAAAACACTGAAGCTTTCTTT. It encodes CASSHLAGENTEAFF.

To note about this clonotype: At one boundary the junction diverges from the germline segment, which might be a read error. J is TRBJ1-1 and V is TRBV6-2 or TRBV6-3, with D tentatively TRBD1 (5 bases). Germline-derived CDR1 and CDR2 are MNHEY and SVGEGT. The CDR3 covers 13 residues. DNA of the CDR3: TGTGCCAGCAGTCGCGGCAGGGCGTCTGAAGCTTTATTT. This codes for CASSRGRASEALF.

With respect to this clonotype: Germline is not matched at one junction end, which may reflect a read error. The V gene is TRBV12-3 or TRBV12-4, the J gene TRBJ1-6, with D uncertain. This CDR3 spans 12 amino acids. CDR3 in DNA: TGTGCCAGTAGTTTATTGGGAGGACCCCTCCACTTT. Its protein is CASSLLGGPLHF.

In regard to this clonotype: The CDR3 carries no conserved terminal phenylalanine or tryptophan, so it likely arises from a read error. The DNA is left out, because the CDR3 cannot be placed on it with certainty; the CDR3 is given as TCRdb lists it. The chain's CDR3 is CSAPLSGANTGELSL. V and J are TRBV29-1 and TRBJ2-2; no DNA check was done on the table's D call, TRBD1. Both ends counted, the CDR3 spans 15 residues. The germline CDR1 and CDR2 sequences are SQVTM and ANQGSEA.

V gene TRBV4-3 combines with J gene TRBJ2-7; TRBD2 matches at 10 bases. With V trimmed by 4 bases and J by 5 bases, 8 bases remained unmatched. Looked up from germline, CDR1 is LGHNA and CDR2 is YSLEER. This CDR3 region has 15 residues. CDR3 bases: TGCGCCAGCAGCCGGACTAGCGGCTTGGAGGACGAGCAGTACTTC. Translated: CASSRTSGLEDEQYF.

A remark on this clonotype: One end of the junction does not line up with germline, which may come from a read error. This chain joins TRBV6-6 and TRBJ2-7, with 8 bases identical to TRBD2. Germline V lookup: CDR1 MNHNY, CDR2 SVGAGI (reference sequence). This CDR3 spans 14 amino acids. CDR3 sequence (DNA): TGTGCCACCAGTTACTCGGGAGGGGGCTACGAGCAGTACTTC. It codes for CATSYSGGGYEQYF.

This clonotype was detected only a few times. The genes are TRBV10-3 and TRBJ2-1; D is perhaps TRBD1 (6 bases). Trimming pared 0 bases from V and 3 bases from J, leaving 15 bases between. There are 17 residues in the CDR3. The germline gives CDR1 ENHRY, CDR2 SYGVKD. CDR3 sequence (DNA): TGTGCCATCAGTGAGTCCCAAGCGGCCAGGGGCTACAATGAGCAGTTCTTC. Residues: CAISESQAARGYNEQFF.

The CDR3 here is CASSHGTKAVDTQYF. Here the CDR3 DNA reads TGTGCCAGCAGCCACGGGACTAAAGCCGTAGATACGCAGTATTTT. This chain joins TRBV7-8 and TRBJ2-3; the match to TRBD2 covers 7 bases. The ends lost 5 bases at V and 5 bases at J; junction bases unmatched: 10. The CDR3 has 15 residues. Germline V lookup: CDR1 SGHVS, CDR2 FQNEAQ.